What follows describes a single T cell receptor (beta chain). Its antigen is as yet unknown. Donors, without exception, were Caucasian adults residing in Nashville, Tennessee. The CD4+ fraction was divided into a CD45RA+ naive subset and a CD45RA-negative memory subset. CDR1 is MGHRA, CDR2 YSYEKL, per germline. The CDR3 contains 14 residues. V lost 4 bases and J 1 base, leaving 7 bases between the germline ends. This sample stems from a study of shared clonotypes between healthy human individuals. General study findings and limits: It was observed that approximately 5% of naive CD4 clonotypes were shared across several donors. Clonotypes which were not shared had lower generation probabilities than clonotypes that all four donors shared.

TCRdb's copy holds only in-frame clones and misses some; the assay was immunoSEQ multiplex PCR. This sample has roughly 2.2 million clones, with 92% found just once. Material for sequencing was naive CD4+ T cells from PBMCs. The subset: CD45RA+ positively selected. The chain is built from TRBV4-1 and TRBJ2-2; possibly TRBD2 for D (6 bases). This sequence originates from a man between 18 and 35 years old in good health. Some clones in this sample may be carry-over from other donors' samples. The CDR3 nucleotides read TGCGCCAGCAGCCGGGGAGGGAACACCGGGGAGCTGTTTTTT. Its translation is CASSRGGNTGELFF.